The clone carrying this TCR beta chain has more than one count but fewer than ten. The antigen is not known. The junction departs from germline at one end; a sequencing error may be responsible. The data were obtained in a study of identical twins. Study outcomes and limitations: Compared with models, monozygotic twins showed more out-of-frame TCR alpha sharing.

CDR3 length equals 12 residues. Germline CDR1 MNHNS, CDR2 SASEGT. TCRdb passed the 5' RACE reads through MiXCR, listing each CDR3 protein once. Seen here are around 570,000 distinct CDR3 sequences, roughly 9.5% observed once, and the top ten hold 3%. These same data were also listed under a study on yellow fever vaccine responses in identical twins.

This chain connects TRBV6-1 to TRBJ2-7, with TRBD1 matching 11 bases. The sequenced material came from PBMCs. This sequence originates from a woman in her late teens or twenties in good health. CDR3 in amino acids: CASGGDRGGPWF. CDR3 DNA: TGTGCCAGCGGCGGGGACAGGGGGGGGCCCTGGTTC.